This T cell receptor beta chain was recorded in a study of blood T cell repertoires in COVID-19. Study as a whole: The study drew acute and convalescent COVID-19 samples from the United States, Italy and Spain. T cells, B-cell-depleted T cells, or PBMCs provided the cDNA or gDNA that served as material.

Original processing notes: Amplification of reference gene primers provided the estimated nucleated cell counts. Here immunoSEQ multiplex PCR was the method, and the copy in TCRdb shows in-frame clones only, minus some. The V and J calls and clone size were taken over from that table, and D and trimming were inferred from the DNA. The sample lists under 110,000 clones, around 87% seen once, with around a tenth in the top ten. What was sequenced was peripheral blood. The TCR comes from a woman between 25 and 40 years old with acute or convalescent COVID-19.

CDR3 residues: CASSVGAGTEAFF. CDR3 DNA sequence: TGTGCCAGCAGCGTAGGGGCAGGGACTGAAGCTTTCTTT. The chain recombines TRBV9 with TRBJ1-1; a possible D gene is TRBD1 (5 bases). Germline CDR1 reads SGDLS; CDR2 reads YYNGEE. This CDR3 contains 13 residues. V gave up 0 bases and J gave up 5 bases, with 8 bases separating them. The full variable domain, completed using reference TRBV9 and TRBJ1-1, is DSGVTQTPKHLITATGQRVTLRCSPRSGDLSVYWYQQSLDQGLQFLIQYYNGEERAKGNILERFSAQQFPDLHSELNLSSLELGDSALYFCASSVGAGTEAFFGQGTRLTVV.